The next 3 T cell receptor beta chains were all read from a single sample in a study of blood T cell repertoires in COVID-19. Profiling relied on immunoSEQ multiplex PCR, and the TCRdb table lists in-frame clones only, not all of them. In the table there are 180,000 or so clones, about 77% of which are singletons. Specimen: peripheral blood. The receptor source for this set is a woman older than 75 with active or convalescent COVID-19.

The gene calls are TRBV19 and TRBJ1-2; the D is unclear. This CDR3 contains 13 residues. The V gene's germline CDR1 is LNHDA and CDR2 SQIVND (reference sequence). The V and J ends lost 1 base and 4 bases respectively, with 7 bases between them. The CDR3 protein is CASSIGGPYGYTF. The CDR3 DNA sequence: TGTGCCAGTAGTATAGGAGGGCCCTATGGCTACACCTTC.

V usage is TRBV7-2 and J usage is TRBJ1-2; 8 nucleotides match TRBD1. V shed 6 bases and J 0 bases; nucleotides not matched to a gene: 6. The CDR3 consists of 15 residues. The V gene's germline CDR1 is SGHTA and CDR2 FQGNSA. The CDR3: CASRPGTGSNYGYTF. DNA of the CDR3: TGTGCCAGCAGACCCGGGACAGGTTCTAACTATGGCTACACCTTC.

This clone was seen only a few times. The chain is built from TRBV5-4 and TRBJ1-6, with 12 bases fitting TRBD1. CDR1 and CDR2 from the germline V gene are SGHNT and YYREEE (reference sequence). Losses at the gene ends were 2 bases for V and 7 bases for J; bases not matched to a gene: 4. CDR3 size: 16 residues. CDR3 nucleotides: TGTGCCAGCAGCTTACCGGGACAGGGGGCAAATTCACCCCTCCACTTT. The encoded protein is CASSLPGQGANSPLHF.